These 5 T cell receptor beta chains originate from one sample sequenced in a study of CD4 T cell repertoires in COVID-19. The data were produced by immunoSEQ multiplex PCR, yet TCRdb's version contains in-frame clones alone and is incomplete. The profile shows about 22,000 clones, around nine tenths of them singletons. The memory T cells were sequenced right after ex vivo isolation, without culture. The sample consisted of central memory CD4+ T cells from blood, taken before the COVID-19 pandemic. The receptors derive from a human donor who had COVID-19.

This sequence joins TRBV7-3 and TRBJ2-5, with D possibly TRBD2 on 6 matching bases. The V end was cut by 2 bases, the J end by 5 bases, with 9 bases between. The CDR3 runs to 13 residues. Germline CDR1 SGHTA, CDR2 FQGTGA. In nucleotides, the CDR3 is TGTGCCAGCAGCTTATTAGGAGGGGAGACCCAGTACTTC. Protein sequence: CASSLLGGETQYF.

This clone was seen a handful of times. The rearrangement links TRBV19 to TRBJ1-3, with D possibly being TRBD1 (5 bases). CDR3 length: 15 residues. The V and J ends lost 4 bases and 0 bases respectively, with 10 bases between them. CDR1 LNHDA and CDR2 SQIVND come from the germline V gene (reference sequence). DNA for the CDR3: TGTGCCAGTAGTAAAAGGGACTCCTCTGGAAACACCATATATTTT. Protein product: CASSKRDSSGNTIYF.

This clone was seen more than once but under ten times. This sequence joins TRBV2 and TRBJ1-4, with a possible D match to TRBD1 (6 bases). Trimming stripped 10 bases from V and 3 bases from J, with 12 bases between. Germline CDR1 is SNHLY and CDR2 is FYNNEI. There are 13 residues in the CDR3. CDR3 loop: CANGDRPNEKLFF. DNA of the CDR3: TGTGCCAACGGTGACAGGCCTAATGAAAAACTGTTTTTT.

The J gene is TRBJ1-5, the V gene TRBV7-9; possibly TRBD1 for D (6 bases). CDR3 length: 16 amino acids. V was cut by 4 bases and J by 0 bases, with 13 bases left in between. Germline CDR1 is SEHNR and CDR2 is FQNEAQ (reference sequence). The CDR3 nucleotides are TGTGCCAGCAGCTCTGGACAGCCTAATAGCAATCAGCCCCAGCATTTT. This sequence encodes CASSSGQPNSNQPQHF.

V and J are TRBV7-6 and TRBJ2-7; D may be TRBD2 (7 bases). This CDR3 region has 12 residues. The V end lost 9 bases, the J end lost 5 bases, and 14 bases lay between the germline ends. The V gene's germline CDR1 is SGHVS and CDR2 FNYEAQ. CDR3 region: CASNDGGHEQYF. The CDR3, as DNA: TGTGCCAGTAATGACGGGGGGCACGAGCAGTACTTC. The entire variable domain, with the rest obtained from reference TRBV7-6 and TRBJ2-7, is as follows: GAGVSQSPRYKVTKRGQDVALRCDPISGHVSLYWYRQALGQGPEFLTYFNYEAQQDKSGLPNDRFSAERPEGSISTLTIQRTEQRDSAMYRCASNDGGHEQYFGPGTRLTVT.